This TCR beta chain was recorded in a study of identical twins. V was shortened by 6 bases and J by 1 base, with 3 bases between the two germline ends. CDR3 length: 10 amino acids. CDR1 and CDR2 from the germline V gene are SQVTM and ANQGSEA. This clonotype was picked up many times. TCRdb recomputed calls from the 5' RACE reads with MiXCR, one row per CDR3 protein. The repertoire consists of roughly 690,000 distinct CDR3 sequences, with 20% to 25% occurring once and the leading ten covering about 4.3%. These data were also reused for a study on T cells expressing NK-cell markers.

Specimen: PBMCs. The chain has TRBV29-1 and TRBJ1-1; D ambiguous. This sequence originates from a woman between 18 and 29 years old in good health. CDR3 in DNA: TGCAGCGTGCGGAACACTGAAGCTTTCTTT. It encodes CSVRNTEAFF.